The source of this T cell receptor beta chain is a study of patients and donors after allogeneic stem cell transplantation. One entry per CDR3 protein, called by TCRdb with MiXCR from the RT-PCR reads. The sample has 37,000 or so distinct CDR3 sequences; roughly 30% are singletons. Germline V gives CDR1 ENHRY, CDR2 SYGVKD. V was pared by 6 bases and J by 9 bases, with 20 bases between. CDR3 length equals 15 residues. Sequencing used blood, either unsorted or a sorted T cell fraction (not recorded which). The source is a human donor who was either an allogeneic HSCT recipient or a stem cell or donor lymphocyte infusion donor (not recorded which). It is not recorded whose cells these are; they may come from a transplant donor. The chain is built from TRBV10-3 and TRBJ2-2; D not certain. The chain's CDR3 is CAIRRTGPSSRELFF. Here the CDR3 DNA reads TGTGCCATCAGGAGGACCGGGCCCTCTTCCCGGGAGCTGTTTTTT.